Each of the 28 T cell receptor beta chains below was sequenced from the same sample in a study of tissue T cells after allogeneic stem cell transplantation (dated by TCRdb to the early 2020s). What this sample's time point label stands for: mouse harvest day 14 after allogeneic transplant. Mouse grafts consisting of 10^7 T-cell-depleted bone marrow cells combined with 10^6 splenic CD5+ T cells were administered by tail vein injection. Libraries were constructed by the immunoSEQ multiplex PCR assay. This is the immuneACCESS table as TCRdb keeps it, with only in-frame sequences that have V and J called. A part of the clones is gone; compared with another copy, unresolved V genes explain less than half, and the rest is unexplained. In this sample the table shows fewer than 2,000 clones, under 60% of which occur a single time. The ten largest make up 34% of the sample. Input material: spleen. The origin of the receptors is a female BALB/c mouse given C57BL/6 T cells with graft-versus-host disease after an allogeneic hematopoietic cell transplant.

In its sample, this clone is medium-sized. Gene names refer to mouse genes. The DNA ends 1 residue before the CDR3 does, and the rest of the CDR3 is filled in from the germline J gene. The rearrangement uses TRBV13-3 and TRBJ2-7; TRBD1 aligns across 9 bases. V trimming: 1 base; J trimming: 1 base; junction bases outside the gene matches: 3. The CDR3 has 15 residues. Germline CDR1 NNHDY, CDR2 SYVADS. CDR3: CASSDPGQGSYEQYF. The CDR3 DNA, read in part, is TGTGCCAGCAGTGATCCGGGACAGGGATCCTATGAACAGTAC.

In regard to this clone: Gene names are the mouse ones. Read sequence stops 1 residue before the CDR3 end, and the germline J gene provides the missing end. The rearrangement joins TRBV29 to TRBJ2-2, with unresolved D. This CDR3 contains 12 residues. Germline CDR1 reads MSHET; CDR2 reads SYDVDS. V was trimmed by 2 bases and J by 2 bases, leaving 0 bases between them. CDR3 DNA, as far as it was read: TGTGCTAGCAGTTTAAACACCGGGCAGCTCTAC. Protein: CASSLNTGQLY. The full CDR3 is CASSLNTGQLYF.

This clone was counted a single time. The genes are named according to mouse. The read comes to an end 1 residue before the CDR3 does, leaving the germline J gene to fill in the end. This rearrangement joins TRBV15 to TRBJ1-1; D unclear. Trimming shortened V by 6 bases and J by 1 base, and 9 bases separated the two germline ends. Per germline, CDR1 SGHND and CDR2 FRSKSL. The CDR3 spans 13 residues. The CDR3 bases that were read are TGTGCCAGCAGCCTGGGAACGAACACAGAAGTCTTC. Its translation: CASSLGTNTEVF. Given in full, the CDR3 is CASSLGTNTEVFF.

This clone is a singleton in its sample. Gene names are mouse gene names. The observed sequence ends 1 residue before the CDR3 terminus, with the missing tail filled in from the germline J gene. V is TRBV19 and J is TRBJ2-5; 12 nucleotides align to TRBD2. Germline V lookup: CDR1 FNHDT, CDR2 SITEND (reference sequence). With 5 bases clipped from V and 7 bases from J, the junction kept 5 bases outside the gene matches. The CDR3 has 14 residues. CDR3: CASSRGTGGNTQYF. The part of the CDR3 DNA that was read is TGTGCCAGCAGCCGCGGGACTGGGGGGAACACCCAGTAC. The full variable domain, completed using reference TRBV19 and TRBJ2-5, is GGIITQTPKFLIGQEGQKLTLKCQQNFNHDTMYWYRQDSGKGLRLIYYSITENDLQKGDLSEGYDASREKKSSFSLTVTSAQKNEMAVFLCASSRGTGGNTQYFGPGTRLLVL.

By its share, this clone is large. Germline and genes: mouse. The sequenced fragment ends 1 residue before the CDR3 boundary, so the rest is inferred from the germline J gene. The chain recombines TRBV16 with TRBJ2-1; 9 nucleotides align to TRBD2. This CDR3 has 14 amino acids. CDR1 and CDR2 (germline): SGHSA, FRNQAP. After removal of 5 bases from V and 6 bases from J, the junction contained 5 bases not matched to a gene. CDR3 sequence: CASSPWGGGAEQFF. The DNA read from the CDR3 is TGTGCAAGCAGCCCCTGGGGGGGAGGTGCTGAGCAGTTC.

In regard to this clone: Genes and germline are mouse. The read ends 1 residue shy of where the CDR3 ends; the end is completed using the germline J gene. The J gene is TRBJ2-7, the V gene TRBV1, with 7 bases matching TRBD1. With V trimmed by 3 bases and J by 2 bases, 4 bases remained unmatched. The CDR3 is 14 amino acids. Per the germline V gene, CDR1 is NSQYPW and CDR2 is LRSPGD (reference sequence). The CDR3 bases that were read are TGCACCTGCAGTGCCTCGGGACAGACCTATGAACAGTAC. It encodes CTCSASGQTYEQY. The full CDR3 is CTCSASGQTYEQYF.

Comment on this clone: All gene names here are mouse names. The CDR3 end falls 1 residue outside the read, so it is completed with the germline J gene. V usage is TRBV26 and J usage is TRBJ2-5; no reliable D call. Germline-derived CDR1 and CDR2 are KGHPV and FQNQEV (reference sequence). There are 13 residues in the CDR3. V lost 3 bases to trimming and J lost 2 bases, with 6 bases between them. The DNA read from the CDR3 is TGTGCCAGCAGTCTTGAGCTCCAAGACACCCAGTAC. It encodes CASSLELQDTQY. The entire CDR3 reads CASSLELQDTQYF.

As to this clone: All gene names here are mouse names. The read ends 1 residue early relative to the CDR3; the germline J gene fills the gap. The chain is built from TRBV12-2 and TRBJ1-1, with unresolved D. Germline lookup yields CDR1 SGHLS and CDR2 HYDKME. Trimming removed 3 bases at V and 1 base at J, with 5 bases between. The CDR3 runs 12 residues. This chain's CDR3 is CASSGQNTEVFF. The CDR3 bases that were read are TGTGCCAGCTCTGGCCAAAACACAGAAGTCTTC.

This clone was recorded a few times. Gene names are the mouse ones. The read ends 1 residue shy of where the CDR3 ends; the end is completed using the germline J gene. V gene TRBV12-2 combines with J gene TRBJ1-4, with D possibly TRBD1 on 5 matching bases. The CDR3 length is 14 residues. Germline V gene lookup returns CDR1 SGHLS and CDR2 HYDKME. V was pared by 0 bases and J by 5 bases, with 9 bases between. CDR3 DNA (partial): TGTGCCAGCTCTCTCGACAGCATAAACGAAAGATTATTT. As protein: CASSLDSINERLF. The complete CDR3 reads CASSLDSINERLFF.

This clone is deemed large. Gene names follow the mouse nomenclature. Coverage ceases 1 residue before the CDR3 finishes, and the germline J gene fills in the end. The rearrangement links TRBV13-2 to TRBJ2-7; the match to TRBD2 covers 7 bases. Germline V gene data show CDR1 as NNHNN and CDR2 as SYGAGS (reference sequence). The J segment lost 0 bases and the V segment lost 2 bases, leaving 2 bases of the junction unmatched. The CDR3 runs 14 residues. CDR3 bases read: TGTGCCAGCGGTGAGGGGGGGGTCTCCTATGAACAGTAC. It specifies CASGEGGVSYEQY. The whole CDR3 protein reads CASGEGGVSYEQYF.

Comments on this clone: The gene symbols are mouse symbols. With the read ending 1 residue before the CDR3 end, the germline J gene is used to fill in that end. The chain combines TRBV12-1 with TRBJ2-2; 12 bases agree with TRBD2. The germline V gene has CDR1 SGHSN and CDR2 HYEKVE. CDR3 length: 16 amino acids. The junction had 3 bases not matched to a gene; V was cut back by 2 bases and J by 3 bases. CDR3 bases read: TGTGCCAGCTCTCCAGGGACTGGGGGGTACACCGGGCAGCTCTAC. This codes for CASSPGTGGYTGQLY. The full CDR3 protein is CASSPGTGGYTGQLYF.

Of note for this clone: Gene names and germline match the mouse. The sequence runs out 1 residue before the end of the CDR3; the remainder is reconstructed from the germline J gene. The chain links TRBV14 to TRBJ2-5, with 7 positions matching TRBD1. Germline V gene lookup returns CDR1 SGHDT and CDR2 FRDEAV. Trimming at V came to 5 bases and at J to 0 bases, leaving 3 bases not matched to a gene. The CDR3 sequence is 14 residues long. CDR3 amino acids: CASSQQGNQDTQYF. CDR3 DNA (partial): TGTGCCAGCAGCCAACAGGGGAACCAAGACACCCAGTAC.

This clone is hyperexpanded within its sample. Gene names denote mouse genes. Read data end 1 residue before the CDR3 end; the end is taken from the germline J gene. The V gene is TRBV13-2, the J gene TRBJ2-7; no definite D call. CDR1 is NNHNN and CDR2 is SYGAGS in the germline V gene (reference sequence). This CDR3 comprises 12 residues. Trimming stripped 2 bases from V and 2 bases from J, with 5 bases between. The CDR3 loop is CASGEQTYEQYF. Incomplete CDR3 DNA: TGTGCCAGCGGTGAACAAACCTATGAACAGTAC.

The sample holds one count of this clone. The gene names here belong to mouse. The read ends 1 residue before the CDR3 terminus; that terminus is restored from the germline J gene. This chain connects TRBV17 to TRBJ1-1; D not resolved. Germline V CDR1 and CDR2: MNHDT, YYDKIL. The CDR3 runs to 15 residues. Trimming shortened V by 0 bases and J by 0 bases, and 8 bases separated the two germline ends. The CDR3 loop is CASSRDRHSNTEVFF. Incomplete CDR3 DNA: TGTGCTAGCAGTAGAGATCGTCACTCAAACACAGAAGTCTTC.

To note about this clone: Genes here carry mouse names. The sequence runs out 1 residue before the end of the CDR3; the remainder is reconstructed from the germline J gene. This chain uses TRBV13-1 with TRBJ2-4; tentatively, D is TRBD1 or TRBD2 (6 bases each). V shed 0 bases and J shed 7 bases, with 9 bases lying between them. The CDR3 sequence is 13 residues long. Looked up from germline, CDR1 is NSHNY and CDR2 is SYGAGN. The CDR3 reads CASSDGGRDTLYF. Partial CDR3 DNA: TGTGCCAGCAGTGATGGGGGGCGCGACACCTTGTAC.

Worth noting for this clone: Genes here carry mouse names. The sequence runs out 1 residue before the end of the CDR3; the remainder is reconstructed from the germline J gene. V usage is TRBV16 and J usage is TRBJ2-1, with D perhaps matching TRBD1 (5 bases). V was trimmed by 0 bases and J by 7 bases, leaving 7 bases between them. The germline CDR1 and CDR2 sequences are SGHSA and FRNQAP. The CDR3 has 13 residues. Partial CDR3 DNA: TGTGCAAGCAGCTTAGACAGGGCGGCTGAGCAGTTC. It encodes CASSLDRAAEQF. The full CDR3 reads CASSLDRAAEQFF. Using reference TRBV16 and TRBJ2-1 for the parts outside the CDR3, the full variable domain is NAGVIQTPRHKVTGKGQEATLWCEPISGHSAVFWYRQTIVQGLEFLTYFRNQAPIDDSGMPKERFSAQMPNQSHSTLKIQSTQPQDSAVYLCASSLDRAAEQFFGPGTRLTVL.

By frequency in the sample, this clone is large. Gene names refer to mouse genes. The missing CDR3 end, 1 residue past where the read stops, is filled in from the germline J gene. The chain has TRBV12-2 and TRBJ2-1, with D perhaps matching TRBD2 (5 bases). This CDR3 contains 15 residues. Per the germline V gene, CDR1 is SGHLS and CDR2 is HYDKME. The germline V and J ends were trimmed by 2 bases and 1 base, with 11 bases remaining between them. The part of the CDR3 DNA that was read is TGTGCCAGCTCTCCCGGGCCTGGGAACTATGCTGAGCAGTTC. It specifies CASSPGPGNYAEQF. The full-length CDR3 reads as CASSPGPGNYAEQFF.

This clone rates as large. Germline and genes: mouse. The CDR3 end falls 1 residue outside the read, so it is completed with the germline J gene. This chain connects TRBV3 to TRBJ2-7, with unresolved D. Germline V gene data show CDR1 as SNHLY and CDR2 as FYNGKV (reference sequence). V lost 8 bases to trimming and J lost 4 bases, with 9 bases between them. CDR3 length: 11 residues. The CDR3 DNA, read in part, is TGTGCCAGCTCCGGCAGTTATGAACAGTAC. The encoded protein is CASSGSYEQY. The CDR3 reads in full as CASSGSYEQYF.

A remark on this clone: Mouse names are used for the genes. The DNA ends 1 residue before the CDR3 does, and the rest of the CDR3 is filled in from the germline J gene. V usage is TRBV4 and J usage is TRBJ2-7; 10 nucleotides agree with TRBD2. CDR1 LGHDT and CDR2 YNNKQL come from the germline V gene (reference sequence). V was clipped by 8 bases and J by 7 bases; unmatched bases: 8. The CDR3 extends over 13 amino acids. The sequenced part of the CDR3 DNA is TGTGCCAGCGGTGACCTGGGGGGGCGGGAACAGTAC. It translates to CASGDLGGREQY. From start to end, the CDR3 is CASGDLGGREQYF.

With respect to this clone: Genes here carry mouse names. The CDR3 end falls 1 residue outside the read, so it is completed with the germline J gene. The chain employs TRBV13-3 and TRBJ2-7; 10 bases map to TRBD2. This CDR3 is built from 15 residues. V lost 1 base, J lost 7 bases, and 8 bases stayed unmatched. CDR1 and CDR2 from the germline V gene are NNHDY and SYVADS. CDR3 sequence: CASSDSGGAHGEQYF. CDR3 DNA (partial): TGTGCCAGCAGTGATTCTGGGGGGGCGCATGGGGAACAGTAC.

About this clone itself: Mouse gene names apply. The CDR3 end lies 1 residue beyond the end of the read and is filled in from the germline J gene. The J gene is TRBJ1-3, the V gene TRBV4, with 10 positions matching TRBD1. The CDR3 covers 15 residues. V trimming: 5 bases; J trimming: 4 bases; junction bases outside the gene matches: 5. Per the germline V gene, CDR1 is LGHDT and CDR2 is YNNKQL (reference sequence). The chain's CDR3 is CASSLGQGWGNTLYF. The sequenced part of the CDR3 DNA is TGTGCCAGCAGCCTGGGACAGGGGTGGGGAAATACGCTCTAT. The full variable domain, its missing parts supplied by reference TRBV4 and TRBJ1-3, is ETAVFQTPNYHVTQVGNEVSFNCKQTLGHDTMYWYKQDSKKLLKIMFSYNNKQLIVNETVPRRFSPQSSDKAHLNLRIKSVEPEDSAVYLCASSLGQGWGNTLYFGEGSRLIVV.

This clone occurred a few times. Each gene name is a mouse one. The CDR3 end falls 1 residue outside the read, so it is completed with the germline J gene. The V gene is TRBV26, the J gene TRBJ2-7; D is unclear. CDR1 is KGHPV, CDR2 FQNQEV, per germline (reference sequence). CDR3 size: 14 residues. Trimming took off 3 bases at V and 0 bases at J, with 9 bases between the two ends. CDR3 in amino acids: CASSLGQSSYEQYF. The covered CDR3 bases are TGTGCCAGCAGTCTTGGGCAAAGCTCCTATGAACAGTAC.

In this sample, this clone turned up a few times. The listed genes are named as in mouse. The observed sequence ends 1 residue before the CDR3 terminus, with the missing tail filled in from the germline J gene. V and J are TRBV3 and TRBJ2-3; 12 nucleotides match TRBD2. This CDR3 spans 15 amino acids. V lost 3 bases and J lost 3; bases outside the gene matches: 1. In germline, CDR1 is SNHLY, CDR2 FYNGKV (reference sequence). The CDR3 reads CASSFGTGGAETLYF. The part of the CDR3 DNA that was read is TGTGCCAGCAGCTTCGGGACTGGGGGGGCAGAAACGCTGTAT. Filled out from reference TRBV3 and TRBJ2-3, the complete variable domain reads GPKVLQIPSHQIIDMGQMVTLNCDPVSNHLYFYWYKQILGQQMEFLVNFYNGKVMEKSKLFKDQFSVERPDGSYFTLKIQPTALEDSAVYFCASSFGTGGAETLYFGSGTRLTVL.

This clone is medium-sized in the sample. Mouse gene names and germline throughout. The CDR3 is cut off 1 residue early in the read; its end comes from the germline J gene. The chain combines TRBV12-2 with TRBJ2-2; 9 bases align to TRBD2. CDR3 length equals 17 residues. Germline V CDR1 and CDR2: SGHLS, HYDKME. With V trimmed by 0 bases and J by 2 bases, 6 bases remained unmatched. CDR3: CASSLAWGGQNTGQLYF. The covered CDR3 bases are TGTGCCAGCTCTCTCGCCTGGGGGGGGCAGAACACCGGGCAGCTCTAC.

On this clone itself: Gene names are the mouse ones. The sequenced fragment ends 1 residue before the CDR3 boundary, so the rest is inferred from the germline J gene. This chain joins TRBV29 and TRBJ1-1; D perhaps matches TRBD1 (5 bases). This CDR3 spans 13 amino acids. The V end was cut by 4 bases, the J end by 0 bases, with 6 bases between. CDR1 MSHET and CDR2 SYDVDS come from the germline V gene. The sequenced part of the CDR3 DNA is TGTGCTAGCAGTTCGGGACAGAACACAGAAGTCTTC. Amino acid sequence: CASSSGQNTEVF. The entire CDR3 protein is CASSSGQNTEVFF.

To note about this clone: These gene names are mouse names. CDR3 bases read: TGTGCCAGCAGTGGACAGGGAAAGGAAGACACCCAGTAC. It specifies CASSGQGKEDTQY. The entire CDR3 reads CASSGQGKEDTQYF. This sequence joins TRBV13-1 and TRBJ2-5; 7 bases align to TRBD1. The read gets to within 1 residue of the CDR3 end, and the germline J gene fills in the rest. Germline CDR1 and CDR2: NSHNY and SYGAGN. With V trimmed by 3 bases and J by 4 bases, 5 bases remained unmatched. The CDR3 is 14 amino acids.

This clone was found once. Genes here carry mouse names. The read ends 1 residue before the CDR3 terminus; that terminus is restored from the germline J gene. V gene TRBV13-1 combines with J gene TRBJ1-1, with D perhaps matching TRBD1 (6 bases). The CDR3 is 13 amino acids. CDR1 NSHNY and CDR2 SYGAGN come from the germline V gene. The V gene lost 3 bases and the J gene lost 0 bases, with 6 bases spanning the gap. The CDR3 protein is CASSGQANTEVFF. CDR3 DNA (partial): TGTGCCAGCAGTGGACAGGCAAACACAGAAGTCTTC.

This clone was detected a few times. Genes and germline come from the mouse. The sequence runs out 1 residue before the end of the CDR3; the remainder is reconstructed from the germline J gene. This chain uses TRBV17 with TRBJ2-7; D remains unclear. Per the germline V gene, CDR1 is MNHDT and CDR2 is YYDKIL. Trimming took 8 bases from V and 7 from J, leaving 15 bases between them. There are 12 residues in the CDR3. CDR3 region: CASPDEGREQYF. Partial CDR3 DNA: TGTGCTAGCCCAGATGAGGGAAGAGAACAGTAC.